A single sample is the source of the 18 T cell receptor beta chains below, sequenced in a study of OX40 agonist ivuxolimab in advanced cancers. Data came from immunoSEQ multiplex PCR; TCRdb stores just in-frame clones and leaves some out. Here the sample spans 68,000 or so clones, roughly 82% being singletons. Sequencing was performed on CD4+ or CD8+ T cells sorted from blood, taken in a trial of the OX40 agonist ivuxolimab. The origin of the receptors is an adult with an advanced solid tumor such as melanoma, head and neck, liver or kidney cancer.

The chain combines TRBV2 with TRBJ1-4; tentative D call: TRBD1 (6 bases). The germline V and J ends were trimmed by 10 bases and 0 bases, with 18 bases remaining between them. CDR1 and CDR2 (germline): SNHLY, FYNNEI. The CDR3 runs to 16 residues. The DNA of the CDR3 is TGTGCCAACTTAAAAGTGGACAGTGCAACTAATGAAAAACTGTTTTTT. It yields the protein CANLKVDSATNEKLFF.

The rearrangement joins TRBV7-9 to TRBJ2-1, with 9 bases identical to TRBD1. After removal of 5 bases from V and 6 bases from J, the junction contained 8 bases not matched to a gene. CDR1 is SEHNR, CDR2 FQNEAQ, per germline (reference sequence). The CDR3 contains 15 residues. As DNA, the CDR3 is TGTGCCAGCAGCAAATTTCTGACAGGGGGCAATGAGCAGTTCTTC. Protein product: CASSKFLTGGNEQFF. Based on the CDR3 plus reference TRBV7-9 and TRBJ2-1, the full variable domain is DTGVSQNPRHKITKRGQNVTFRCDPISEHNRLYWYRQTLGQGPEFLTYFQNEAQLEKSRLLSDRFSAERPKGSFSTLEIQRTEQGDSAMYLCASSKFLTGGNEQFFGPGTRLTVL.

V and J are TRBV7-6 and TRBJ2-2; 10 positions match TRBD1. Looked up from germline, CDR1 is SGHVS and CDR2 is FNYEAQ. Trimming at V came to 4 bases and at J to 7 bases, leaving 9 bases not matched to a gene. The CDR3 is 16 residues long. Written as DNA, the CDR3 is TGTGCCAGCAGCTCAGGAAGACAGGGGGCCGTCGGGGAGCTGTTTTTT. Its protein product is CASSSGRQGAVGELFF.

V is TRBV6-1 and J is TRBJ2-6; possible D gene TRBD1, 6 bases. This CDR3 is built from 15 residues. The ends were cut back, 1 base at V and 4 bases at J, with 8 bases in the middle. The germline CDR1 and CDR2 sequences are MNHNS and SASEGT. The CDR3 reads CASSEVGAGANVLTF. CDR3 nucleotide sequence: TGTGCCAGCAGTGAAGTGGGGGCGGGGGCCAACGTCCTGACTTTC.

V gene TRBV19 combines with J gene TRBJ2-1; perhaps TRBD2 as D (5 bases). CDR1 LNHDA and CDR2 SQIVND come from the germline V gene (reference sequence). V shed 5 bases and J shed 5 bases, with 16 bases lying between them. CDR3 length: 15 residues. This CDR3 reads CASSLQHGNHNEQFF. CDR3 coding DNA: TGTGCCAGTAGTCTCCAGCACGGGAATCACAATGAGCAGTTCTTC.

This sequence joins TRBV19 and TRBJ1-1; D uncertain. Germline lookup yields CDR1 LNHDA and CDR2 SQIVND (reference sequence). This CDR3 is built from 14 residues. V was cut by 4 bases and J by 1 base, with 10 bases left in between. The CDR3 DNA sequence: TGTGCCAGTAGTAGGTCCAGGACGAACACTGAAGCTTTCTTT. Protein product: CASSRSRTNTEAFF.

V usage is TRBV30 and J usage is TRBJ2-1; 14 bases fit TRBD2. CDR1 is GTSNPN and CDR2 is SVGIG in the germline V gene (reference sequence). Germline trimming cut 2 bases from V and 8 bases from J; bases unmatched to any gene: 8. The CDR3 has 16 amino acids. CDR3 amino acids: CAWSHHQTSGGDEQFF. CDR3 coding DNA: TGTGCCTGGAGTCACCATCAGACTAGCGGGGGGGATGAGCAGTTCTTC.

V usage is TRBV5-1 and J usage is TRBJ2-5; D possibly corresponds to TRBD1 (5 bases). CDR3 length: 15 residues. Germline V gene data show CDR1 as SGHRS and CDR2 as YFSETQ. Trimming took off 8 bases at V and 1 base at J, with 18 bases between the two ends. CDR3: CASTRGSSLQETQYF. The CDR3 bases are TGCGCCAGTACAAGGGGCAGTTCCCTCCAAGAGACCCAGTACTTC. The entire variable domain, with the rest obtained from reference TRBV5-1 and TRBJ2-5, is as follows: KAGVTQTPRYLIKTRGQQVTLSCSPISGHRSVSWYQQTPGQGLQFLFEYFSETQRNKGNFPGRFSGRQFSNSRSEMNVSTLELGDSALYLCASTRGSSLQETQYFGPGTRLLVL.

This chain uses TRBV7-3 with TRBJ2-1; D remains unclear. Trimming took 1 base from V and 0 from J, leaving 10 bases between them. The germline CDR1 and CDR2 sequences are SGHTA and FQGTGA. This CDR3 has 16 amino acids. The DNA of the CDR3 is TGTGCCAGCAGCTTAAGTAGCACGAGCTCCTACAATGAGCAGTTCTTC. Its translation: CASSLSSTSSYNEQFF.

J is TRBJ1-2 and V is TRBV5-6; D unclear. Germline loops: CDR1 SGHDT, CDR2 YYEEEE. Trimming cost V 0 bases and J 8 bases, with 11 bases left between them. CDR3 size: 13 residues. The CDR3 DNA sequence: TGTGCCAGCAGCTTGGTTTTAAGTGGCGGCTACACCTTC. It yields the protein CASSLVLSGGYTF.

The genes are TRBV25-1 and TRBJ2-7; possibly TRBD1 for D (6 bases). Between the trimmed V and J ends, which lost 9 bases and 2 bases, there was a span of 20 bases. The germline gives CDR1 MGHDK, CDR2 SYGVNS. This CDR3 spans 15 amino acids. Written as DNA, the CDR3 is TGTGCCAGGTTTGGACAGTATGACATCCCCTACGAGCAGTACGTC. Translating it yields CARFGQYDIPYEQYV.

The rearrangement uses TRBV27 and TRBJ1-3; D remains unclear. V was shortened by 6 bases and J by 0 bases, with 9 bases between the two germline ends. The CDR3 runs to 14 residues. The germline V gene encodes CDR1 MNHEY and CDR2 SMNVEV (reference sequence). This chain's CDR3 is CASRALASGNTIYF. The CDR3 bases are TGTGCCAGCAGGGCTCTCGCCTCTGGAAACACCATATATTTT.

CDR3 coding DNA: TGTGCCAGCAGCTTGGACAGGGGGGCTTATGGCTACACCTTC. Translated, it gives CASSLDRGAYGYTF. This chain joins TRBV5-6 and TRBJ1-2, with 8 bases matching TRBD1. The germline CDR1 and CDR2 sequences are SGHDT and YYEEEE. J was trimmed by 5 bases and V by 0 bases; bases with no gene match: 3. CDR3 length: 14 amino acids.

The rearrangement joins TRBV4-1 to TRBJ2-1; D gene unclear. Germline assignment: CDR1 MGHRA and CDR2 YSYEKL. The CDR3 is made up of 14 amino acids. Trimming removed 1 base at V and 5 bases at J, with 9 bases between. In nucleotides, the CDR3 is TGCGCCAGCAGCCAAGCTTCCGGCAACAATGAGCAGTTCTTC. This encodes CASSQASGNNEQFF.

The gene calls are TRBV7-2 and TRBJ2-3; D is uncertain. Germline-derived CDR1 and CDR2 are SGHTA and FQGNSA. The CDR3 covers 12 residues. The ends were cut back, 5 bases at V and 6 bases at J, with 9 bases in the middle. This chain's CDR3 is CASSLIQDTQYF. DNA of the CDR3: TGTGCCAGCAGCCTAATACAGGATACGCAGTATTTT.

CDR3 DNA: TGTGCCAGCAGCTCCAGTAGGTCGGGGGGACTTCAAGAGACCCAGTACTTC. It is translated as CASSSSRSGGLQETQYF. The chain couples TRBV7-9 to TRBJ2-5; 7 nucleotides line up with TRBD2. CDR1 and CDR2 (germline): SEHNR, FQNEAQ (reference sequence). Unmatched junction bases numbered 13, after V lost 4 bases and J lost 2 bases. This CDR3 spans 17 amino acids.

The CDR3 spells CASSSGQPNQPQHF. CDR3 coding DNA: TGTGCCAGCAGCTCCGGACAGCCCAATCAGCCCCAGCATTTT. The V call is TRBV7-2, the J call TRBJ1-5; D perhaps matches TRBD1 (6 bases). The CDR3 has 14 residues. V shed 4 bases and J shed 3 bases, with 10 bases lying between them. Germline lookup yields CDR1 SGHTA and CDR2 FQGNSA.

The gene calls are TRBV6-6 and TRBJ2-5; a possible D gene is TRBD1 (6 bases). The CDR3 is 13 amino acids. Trimming removed 6 bases at V and 5 bases at J, with 13 bases between. Per germline, CDR1 MNHNY and CDR2 SVGAGI (reference sequence). The CDR3, as DNA: TGTGCCAGCAGGGAAGGGGGAAGGGAGACCCAGTACTTC. It translates to CASREGGRETQYF.